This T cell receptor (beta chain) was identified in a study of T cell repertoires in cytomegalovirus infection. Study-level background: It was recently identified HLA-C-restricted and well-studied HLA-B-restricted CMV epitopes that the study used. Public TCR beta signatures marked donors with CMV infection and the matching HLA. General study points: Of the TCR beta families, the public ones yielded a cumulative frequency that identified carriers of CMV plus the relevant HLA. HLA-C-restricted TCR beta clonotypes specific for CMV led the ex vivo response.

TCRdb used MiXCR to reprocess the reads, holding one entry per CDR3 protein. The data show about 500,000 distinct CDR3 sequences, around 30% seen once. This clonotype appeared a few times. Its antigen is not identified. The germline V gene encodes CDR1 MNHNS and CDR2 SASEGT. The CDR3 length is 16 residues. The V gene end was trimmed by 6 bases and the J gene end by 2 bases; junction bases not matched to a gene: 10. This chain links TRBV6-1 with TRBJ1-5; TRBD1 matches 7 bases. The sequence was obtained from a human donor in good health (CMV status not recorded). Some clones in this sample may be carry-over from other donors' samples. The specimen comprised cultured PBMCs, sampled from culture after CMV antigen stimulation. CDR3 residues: CASRKPTGTGNQPQHF. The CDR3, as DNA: TGTGCCAGCAGAAAACCCACCGGGACAGGCAATCAGCCCCAGCATTTT.